The next 9 T cell receptor beta chains were all read from a single sample in a study of response to subunit inactivated influenza vaccine. TCRdb re-called the RT-PCR reads through MiXCR, storing one row per CDR3 protein. Of a few hundred thousand distinct CDR3 sequences listed, about 7.2% are singletons. Sample: PBMCs from blood, taken less than 30 months after vaccination. The receptors stem from a man aged 45-69 years who received an inactivated influenza vaccine.

The chain recombines TRBV6-1 with TRBJ1-1, with D uncertain. Germline V gives CDR1 MNHNS, CDR2 SASEGT. Trimming pared 6 bases from V and 0 bases from J, leaving 11 bases between. The CDR3 is 14 amino acids. Here the CDR3 reads CASSPDPLNTEAFF. The CDR3 DNA reads as TGTGCCAGCAGCCCCGACCCGTTGAACACTGAAGCTTTCTTT.

V and J are TRBV6-2 or TRBV6-3 and TRBJ1-5; D may be TRBD1 (6 bases). With 6 bases removed from V and 2 bases from J, the gap between germline ends came to 20 bases. Per germline, CDR1 MNHEY and CDR2 SVGEGT. CDR3 size: 17 residues. The DNA of the CDR3 is TGTGCCAGCAGCTACAAGAGTAGGGGGGTTGGCAATCAGCCCCAGCATTTT. Protein product: CASSYKSRGVGNQPQHF.

The sample holds a few counts of this clonotype. The V and J genes are TRBV11-2 and TRBJ2-1, with 12 nucleotides matching TRBD2. There are 17 residues in the CDR3. Germline-derived CDR1 and CDR2 are SGHAT and FQNNGV. Germline trimming cut 5 bases from V and 4 bases from J; bases unmatched to any gene: 9. The DNA of the CDR3 is TGTGCCAGCAGCACCCACCGACTAGCGGGGGAGTACAATGAGCAGTTCTTC. Protein product: CASSTHRLAGEYNEQFF. Full variable domain (outside the CDR3, taken from reference TRBV11-2 and TRBJ2-1): EAGVAQSPRYKIIEKRQSVAFWCNPISGHATLYWYQQILGQGPKLLIQFQNNGVVDDSQLPKDRFSAERLKGVDSTLKIQPAKLEDSAVYLCASSTHRLAGEYNEQFFGPGTRLTVL.

V gene TRBV2 combines with J gene TRBJ2-7, with TRBD2 as a possible D gene (6 bases). Germline V gives CDR1 SNHLY, CDR2 FYNNEI. CDR3 size: 15 residues. V lost 1 base to trimming and J lost 3 bases, with 13 bases between them. The CDR3 protein is CASSEGASEFYEQYF. The CDR3 region has the DNA TGTGCCAGCAGTGAAGGGGCTAGCGAGTTCTACGAGCAGTACTTC.

This clonotype was recorded a few times. The gene calls are TRBV12-3 or TRBV12-4 and TRBJ1-2, with D uncertain. The CDR3 runs 13 residues. Trimming cost V 5 bases and J 6 bases, with 13 bases left between them. CDR3 loop: CASSPTRENGYTF. The CDR3 bases are TGTGCCAGCAGTCCTACCCGGGAAAATGGCTACACCTTC.

The chain uses TRBV20-1 and TRBJ2-7, with 7 bases lining up with TRBD2. The CDR3 runs to 16 residues. The trim removed 0 bases at V and 2 bases at J, leaving 10 bases unmatched. Germline CDR1 DFQATT, CDR2 SNEGSKA (reference sequence). CDR3 DNA: TGCAGTGCTAGAGATTTTGGGACTAACCCTACCTACGAGCAGTACTTC. This codes for CSARDFGTNPTYEQYF.

This clonotype turned up a few times. The V and J genes are TRBV6-5 and TRBJ1-1; D gene uncertain. The CDR3 is made up of 14 amino acids. Germline CDR1 MNHEY, CDR2 SVGAGI. Trimming cost V 2 bases and J 3 bases, with 10 bases left between them. CDR3: CASSYGVKDTEAFF. The CDR3 DNA is TGTGCCAGCAGTTACGGGGTTAAGGACACTGAAGCTTTCTTT.

The rearrangement joins TRBV6-2 or TRBV6-3 to TRBJ2-2, with 7 bases lining up with TRBD2. Germline CDR1 MNHEY, CDR2 SVGEGT. This CDR3 has 15 residues. With 5 bases clipped from V and 0 bases from J, the junction kept 3 bases outside the gene matches. In nucleotides, the CDR3 is TGTGCCAGCAGTGCGAGCGGGACGAACACCGGGGAGCTGTTTTTT. Residues: CASSASGTNTGELFF.

This chain connects TRBV6-1 to TRBJ2-7; no clear D gene. Trimming cost V 5 bases and J 0 bases, with 14 bases left between them. This CDR3 is built from 15 residues. The V gene's germline CDR1 is MNHNS and CDR2 SASEGT. The CDR3 loop reads CASSPFRRSSYEQYF. DNA of the CDR3: TGTGCCAGCAGTCCATTCAGACGATCCTCCTACGAGCAGTACTTC.